The rows below give T cell receptor beta chains drawn from one sample of a study of T cell responses to AZD1222 COVID-19 vaccine. Some clones are missing from TCRdb's copy, which holds only in-frame ones; the method was immunoSEQ multiplex PCR. The repertoire holds 150,000 to 200,000 clones, with 80% to 90% as singletons. This sample comprised peripheral blood, obtained on day 0 of AZD1222 vaccination. These receptors originate from an adult in good health. CDR3s include the opening cysteine and the closing phenylalanine or tryptophan. Each record gives: CDR3 length, V gene, J gene, D gene, CDR3 protein. D genes are given only for firm matches.

15	TRBV6-5	TRBJ1-3	.	CASSPTSFSGNTIYF
13	TRBV28	TRBJ2-1	.	CASSLGQNNEQFF
14	TRBV10-1	TRBJ2-3	TRBD2	CASSLAGGGNTQYF
16	TRBV9	TRBJ1-2	.	CASSPEFGGRTPGYTF
15	TRBV28	TRBJ1-6	.	CASTPDRTNNSPLHF
16	TRBV19	TRBJ1-6	TRBD1	CASSTSQQGFNSPLHF
12	TRBV7-9	TRBJ2-7	TRBD1	CATGTGTYEQYF
13	TRBV5-5	TRBJ2-2	.	CASSPEWAGELFF
14	TRBV2	TRBJ1-5	.	CASSDRGRNQPQHF
14	TRBV7-9	TRBJ2-3	.	CASSPRTATDTQYF
17	TRBV28	TRBJ2-6	TRBD1	CASSSGQDFSGANVLTF
18	TRBV7-9	TRBJ2-6	TRBD1	CASSLKTGGISGANVLTF
15	TRBV5-1	TRBJ1-2	.	CASSLGSGLDYGYTF
15	TRBV6-5	TRBJ1-1	TRBD1	CASSYQGQGWTEAFF
15	TRBV6-6	TRBJ1-6	.	CASSYSRGHNSPLHF
20	TRBV3-1/TRBV3-2	TRBJ2-7	TRBD1	CASSLTMGGETGGRDYEQYF
15	TRBV4-3	TRBJ1-2	.	CASSLSGQSNYGYTF
14	TRBV30	TRBJ1-5	.	CAWSQGFSNQPQHF
12	TRBV6-5	TRBJ2-7	.	CASRPELSEQYF
12	TRBV11-2	TRBJ2-7	TRBD1	CASSTRQGRQYF
14	TRBV5-1	TRBJ1-6	.	CASSLALGNSPLHF
17	TRBV11-2	TRBJ1-4	.	CASSLDPERATNEKLFF
15	TRBV28	TRBJ1-1	.	CASSFGRAGNTEAFF
13	TRBV5-4	TRBJ1-1	.	CASSATANTEAFF
14	TRBV7-2	TRBJ1-1	.	CASSSLGVTTEAFF
15	TRBV7-8	TRBJ1-5	TRBD1	CASSLGQISNQPQHF
14	TRBV28	TRBJ2-3	.	CASSLGRATDTQYF
16	TRBV7-9	TRBJ1-4	.	CASSLEGGATNEKLFF
17	TRBV28	TRBJ1-5	.	CASSLSGTPILNQPQHF
13	TRBV28	TRBJ2-7	.	CASRTGRSYEQYF
16	TRBV4-3	TRBJ2-4	TRBD2	CASSQVASGFGNIQYF
14	TRBV27	TRBJ1-2	.	CASSSPDTEAGYTF
14	TRBV6-2/TRBV6-3	TRBJ1-1	.	CASSYSGGNTEAFF
12	TRBV18	TRBJ2-7	TRBD1	CASSGTEYEQYF
16	TRBV24-1	TRBJ2-3	TRBD2	CATPEGAGGTTDTQYF
15	TRBV28	TRBJ1-4	.	CASLIAGGLNEKLFF
15	TRBV5-1	TRBJ1-4	TRBD1	CASSNIGGAGEKLFF
13	TRBV28	TRBJ2-7	.	CASRVDRNYEQYF
14	TRBV2	TRBJ1-5	.	CASTQEGGNQPQHF
14	TRBV28	TRBJ1-2	TRBD1	CASSPTGANYGYTF
17	TRBV3-1/TRBV3-2	TRBJ2-5	.	CASSQLGAGVRQETQYF
17	TRBV18	TRBJ2-5	TRBD2	CASSPPTSGAQQETQYF